This TCR beta chain stems from a study of cytotoxic CD8 clonotypes in ibrutinib-treated CLL. Background on the study: Response samples were taken after a median about 12 months of treatment, range 6 to 36.

Germline V gene lookup returns CDR1 SGHNT and CDR2 YYREEE (reference sequence). V was clipped by 0 bases and J by 8 bases, with 12 bases between them. The CDR3 covers 15 residues. Target depth was 1 in 200,000 to 1 in 1 million T cells, about 10x per clonotype. Profiling relied on immunoSEQ multiplex PCR, and the TCRdb table lists in-frame clones only, not all of them. The data show tens of thousands of clones, 49% seen once. General observations from the study: On treatment, the uncommon public clonotypes contracted or remained stable. In comparison with age-matched healthy donors, baseline clonality was higher and tracked circulating CD8+ T-cell counts.

This clone appeared once. Its antigen is not identified. This receptor was identified in a human donor with chronic lymphocytic leukemia. The source material was PBMCs, sampled before ibrutinib treatment. This sequence joins TRBV5-4 and TRBJ1-6, with unresolved D. Here the CDR3 DNA reads TGTGCCAGCAGCTTGGGTGAGGGTAGTTATTCACCCCTCCACTTT. As protein: CASSLGEGSYSPLHF.